These T cell receptor beta chains were read from a single sample in a study of blood T cell repertoires in COVID-19. Only in-frame clones appear in the TCRdb table, and some are missing; sequencing was by immunoSEQ multiplex PCR. The sample has 100,000 to 150,000 clones, approximately 86% seen once; the top ten hold over 10%. Sequencing was performed on peripheral blood. The source is a woman between 65 and 79 years old with COVID-19, enrolled during active disease. Each CDR3 is given with its conserved first and last residue. D genes are given only for firm matches. Clone size, where shown, is once, few, many, or a class for clones that have expanded.

V gene	D gene	clone size	J gene	CDR3 DNA	CDR3 protein
TRBV11-2	TRBD2	.	TRBJ2-1	TGTGCCAGCAGCTTAGATGCGGGGGTAACCCACAATGAGCAGTTCTTC	CASSLDAGVTHNEQFF
TRBV7-9	.	.	TRBJ2-7	TGTGCCAGCAGCCGACTCGCCTACGAGCAGTACTTC	CASSRLAYEQYF
TRBV3-1/TRBV3-2	.	.	TRBJ1-2	TGTGCCAGCAGCCAGGTAGGACAGCTCAACTATGGCTACACCTTC	CASSQVGQLNYGYTF
TRBV28	TRBD1	.	TRBJ1-2	TGTGCCAGCAGTTCGGGACAGATTTATGGCTACACCTTC	CASSSGQIYGYTF
TRBV27	.	few	TRBJ2-5	TGTGCCAGCAGTTTCTTCGGGGGATCCGAAGAGACCCAGTACTTC	CASSFFGGSEETQYF
TRBV19	.	.	TRBJ1-1	TGTGCCAGTAGTCCCACAGGGTCAGTTGCTGAAGCTTTCTTT	CASSPTGSVAEAFF
TRBV9	TRBD1	.	TRBJ1-1	TGTGCCAGCAGCGTGGCCATGACAGGGGGCTTGGGTGCTTTCTTT	CASSVAMTGGLGAFF
TRBV18	.	.	TRBJ2-5	TGTGCCAGCTCACCATCCGGAGAGACCCAGTACTTC	CASSPSGETQYF
TRBV28	.	.	TRBJ2-1	TGTGCCAGCAGTTTATACCCCCTCGGCGACAGGAGTTCCTACAATGAGCAGTTCTTC	CASSLYPLGDRSSYNEQFF
TRBV7-9	TRBD1	.	TRBJ1-1	TGTGCCAGCAGCTTATGGGACAGACCAAACACTGAAGCTTTCTTT	CASSLWDRPNTEAFF
TRBV3-1/TRBV3-2	.	.	TRBJ1-4	TGTGCCAGCAGCCAAGATCTGGGAGGGGAAAAACTGTTTTTT	CASSQDLGGEKLFF
TRBV5-6	TRBD1	few	TRBJ1-1	TGTGCCAGCAGCTGGGACAGGGGGTCCGAAGCTTTCTTT	CASSWDRGSEAFF
TRBV15	.	.	TRBJ2-1	TGTGCCACCAGCCCCCGCCGGGGGAGTGAGCAGTTCTTC	CATSPRRGSEQFF
TRBV6-5	.	.	TRBJ1-6	TGTGCCAGCAGTCCGGACATTGGAAATTCACCCCTCCACTTT	CASSPDIGNSPLHF
TRBV15	.	.	TRBJ1-1	TGTGCCACCAGCAGAGATGATCGGGGAGGCACTGAAGCTTTCTTT	CATSRDDRGGTEAFF
TRBV5-1	TRBD1	.	TRBJ1-4	TGCGCCAGCAGCTTGGGACAGGGTAGGATCACTAATGAAAAACTGTTTTTT	CASSLGQGRITNEKLFF
TRBV30	TRBD2	.	TRBJ2-5	TGTGCCTGGAGTGTGTCGGGACTAGAGGAGACCCAGTACTTC	CAWSVSGLEETQYF
TRBV2	.	.	TRBJ1-2	TGTGCCAGCAGTGATTACAGGGATGACTATGGCTACACCTTC	CASSDYRDDYGYTF
TRBV3-1/TRBV3-2	.	.	TRBJ2-3	TGTGCCAGCAGCCAGGGAGGATCGTGGGCAGATACGCAGTATTTT	CASSQGGSWADTQYF
TRBV5-1	TRBD1	.	TRBJ1-4	TGCGCCAGCAGCTCCTCGACAGGGGCCAGTGAAAAACTGTTTTTT	CASSSSTGASEKLFF
TRBV2	TRBD1	once	TRBJ1-4	TGTGCCAGCAGGCCGCGCAGGGGGCAAGAAAAACTGTTTTTT	CASRPRRGQEKLFF
TRBV29-1	.	.	TRBJ1-2	TGCAGCGTTGAAAATTGGCAGGGCACTGGCTACACCTTC	CSVENWQGTGYTF
TRBV29-1	.	.	TRBJ1-6	TGCAGCGTCGGTGAGGGAGGGAATTCACCCCTCCACTTT	CSVGEGGNSPLHF
TRBV5-1	TRBD1	.	TRBJ2-1	TGCGCCAGCAGCCCTCGGACAGGGGAGGCCAATGAGCAGTTCTTC	CASSPRTGEANEQFF
TRBV11-2	.	.	TRBJ1-3	TGTGCCAGCAGCTTAGATCCGGGCGGACGGGGCACCATATATTTT	CASSLDPGGRGTIYF
TRBV5-1	.	.	TRBJ2-3	TGCGCCAGCAGCCCTCGGACAGCTAGCACAGATACGCAGTATTTT	CASSPRTASTDTQYF
TRBV28	TRBD1	.	TRBJ1-2	TGTGCCAGCAGGCGCGGGACAGGCTACACGTTAGCTAACTATGGCTACACCTTC	CASRRGTGYTLANYGYTF
TRBV10-3	.	.	TRBJ1-2	TGTGCCATCAGTGAGTCGGCAGGTAACTATGGCTACACCTTC	CAISESAGNYGYTF
TRBV18	TRBD1	.	TRBJ1-1	TGTGCCAGCTCACAAGCTCCGGGACAGGGTTCTGAAGCTTTCTTT	CASSQAPGQGSEAFF
TRBV27	TRBD1	.	TRBJ1-5	TGTGCCAGCAGTCCACGGAGACAGGGGTACTATAGCAATCAGCCCCAGCATTTT	CASSPRRQGYYSNQPQHF
TRBV6-5	.	.	TRBJ1-1	TGTGCCAGCAGGCCGTACAGGGCATCGAACACTGAAGCTTTCTTT	CASRPYRASNTEAFF
TRBV4-1	TRBD2	.	TRBJ2-3	TGCGCCAGCAGCCAAGGACTAGCGGGGGGTAGGGATACGCAGTATTTT	CASSQGLAGGRDTQYF
TRBV7-8	.	few	TRBJ2-7	TGTGCCAGCAGCCCCCAGAGGTCCACCTACGAGCAGTACTTC	CASSPQRSTYEQYF
TRBV7-6	.	.	TRBJ2-7	TGTGCCAGCAGCTTAAACAGGGATTTGTACGAGCAGTACTTC	CASSLNRDLYEQYF
TRBV7-7	.	once	TRBJ2-1	TGTGCTAGCAGCTTAGGGGGGGAGTACAATGAGCAGTTCTTC	CASSLGGEYNEQFF
TRBV30	TRBD1	.	TRBJ1-6	TGTGCCTGGAGTACAGACCCCGTAGGACAGGGGAGACCCCTCCACTTT	CAWSTDPVGQGRPLHF
TRBV7-2	TRBD1	.	TRBJ2-5	TGTGCCAGCAGTTTCAGAGGGACAGGGTTGGTTAAAGAGACCCAGTACTTC	CASSFRGTGLVKETQYF
TRBV7-3	TRBD1	.	TRBJ2-1	TGTGCCAGCAGCCACGGACAGGGGGACCACAATGAGCAGTTCTTC	CASSHGQGDHNEQFF
TRBV7-9	.	.	TRBJ2-3	TGTGCCAGCAGCTTTGGGGCTAGCGGCACAGATACGCAGTATTTT	CASSFGASGTDTQYF
TRBV12-3/TRBV12-4	.	.	TRBJ1-2	TGTGCCAGCAGACTAGGCAATAACTATGGCTACACCTTC	CASRLGNNYGYTF
TRBV10-3	.	once	TRBJ1-2	TGTGCCATCAGGCCGGAATCGGGGTCAGCATATGGCTACACCTTC	CAIRPESGSAYGYTF
TRBV5-8	TRBD1	.	TRBJ1-1	TGTGCCAGCAGCTGGGACAGGGGGCGCGGAACTGAAGCTTTCTTT	CASSWDRGRGTEAFF
TRBV7-2	.	.	TRBJ1-6	TGTGCCAGCAGCTCCGGGTCTTCACCCCTCCACTTT	CASSSGSSPLHF
TRBV28	TRBD1	.	TRBJ1-3	TGTGCCAGCAGGACGGGACAGAACACCATATATTTT	CASRTGQNTIYF
TRBV6-5	.	.	TRBJ1-6	TGTGCCAGCAGTTACGGGCATCCCGATTCACCCCTCCACTTT	CASSYGHPDSPLHF
TRBV4-1	TRBD1	.	TRBJ2-7	TGCGCCAGCAGCCAAGAACAGGGGTTCTACGAGCAGTACTTC	CASSQEQGFYEQYF
TRBV24-1	TRBD2	once	TRBJ2-2	TGTGCCACCTCTCGGGCGGGGGATTACACCGGGGAGCTGTTTTTT	CATSRAGDYTGELFF
TRBV5-6	.	.	TRBJ1-2	TGTGCCAGCAGCTTGGACGGTAACTATGGCTACACCTTC	CASSLDGNYGYTF
TRBV18	TRBD1	.	TRBJ1-1	TGTGCCAGCTCACGGGGACAGAAGAACACTGAAGCTTTCTTT	CASSRGQKNTEAFF
TRBV28	TRBD1	.	TRBJ2-5	TGTGCCAGCAGTTTATGGGGACAGGGCTCCGGGGAGACCCAGTACTTC	CASSLWGQGSGETQYF